The count of the clone carrying this T cell receptor (beta chain) is one. Antigen unknown. A split of CD4+ cells into CD45RA+ naive and CD45RA-negative memory subsets was performed. The CDR3 covers 14 residues. Germline CDR1 SGHRS, CDR2 YFSETQ. Trimming took off 2 bases at V and 2 bases at J, with 10 bases between the two ends. The material for each subset, its genomic DNA, was split evenly across several immunoSEQ plates. Each replicate PCR on the sorted subsets used about 0.2 ug DNA (around 30,000 T cell genomes). The data were produced by immunoSEQ multiplex PCR, yet TCRdb's version contains in-frame clones alone and is incomplete. Here the sample spans more than 2 million clones, roughly 95% being singletons. This record belongs to a study of shared clonotypes between healthy human individuals. General study findings and limits: Clonotype sharing among the donors was expected to vary with sequencing depth.

Sequencing was performed on naive CD4+ T cells sorted from blood. Specified subset: CD45RA+ positively selected. This TCR was sampled from a man aged 18 to 30 in good health. The genes are TRBV5-1 and TRBJ2-5; possibly TRBD1 for D (6 bases). CDR3 loop: CASSFQGFQETQYF. DNA for the CDR3: TGCGCCAGCAGCTTTCAGGGGTTTCAAGAGACCCAGTACTTC.